Below, 31 T cell receptor beta chains from the same sample are listed, as sequenced in a study of T cells in Graves' hyperthyroidism and ophthalmopathy. Amplified TCR beta CDR3 regions derived from RNA transcripts. First-round RT-PCR targeting the TCR CDR3 was performed with the HTBI primer set. MiXCR was run by TCRdb on the multiplex PCR reads, yielding one entry per CDR3 protein. The profile shows around 600,000 distinct CDR3 sequences, about 45% of them singletons. Material for sequencing was peripheral blood or thyroid tissue (not recorded which). These receptors were taken from an adult man with Graves' disease, either hyperthyroidism or ophthalmopathy (not recorded which).

This clonotype was counted many times. The chain joins TRBV7-2 to TRBJ1-6, with TRBD1 matching over 9 bases. There are 15 residues in the CDR3. V shed 6 bases, J shed 7 bases, and the junction held 7 bases outside the gene matches. Germline values: CDR1 SGHTA, CDR2 FQGNSA. The CDR3 here is CASRRSGTGNSPLHF. CDR3 in DNA: TGTGCCAGCAGACGGTCCGGGACAGGGAATTCACCCCTCCACTTT.

This clonotype was seen ten or more times. The chain combines TRBV15 with TRBJ2-2; the match to TRBD1 covers 11 bases. In germline, CDR1 is LNHNV, CDR2 YYDKDF (reference sequence). V dropped 5 bases and J dropped 4; count of bases not matched to a gene: 6. The CDR3 is 16 amino acids. The CDR3 sequence: CATSVSGTGGTGELFF. The CDR3 DNA follows: TGTGCCACCAGCGTTTCCGGGACAGGGGGCACCGGGGAGCTGTTTTTT. Variable domain in full (rest from reference TRBV15 and TRBJ2-2): DAMVIQNPRYQVTQFGKPVTLSCSQTLNHNVMYWYQQKSSQAPKLLFHYYDKDFNNEADTPDNFQSRRPNTSFCFLDIRSPGLGDTAMYLCATSVSGTGGTGELFFGEGSRLTVL.

V usage is TRBV24-1 and J usage is TRBJ1-2, with 8 nucleotides matching TRBD1. V lost 11 bases, J lost 0 bases, and 10 bases stayed unmatched. Germline V gene lookup returns CDR1 KGHDR and CDR2 SFDVKD. The CDR3 contains 15 residues. CDR3 amino acids: CASRGQGSSNYGYTF. The DNA for the CDR3 is TGTGCCAGCAGGGGGCAGGGGTCTTCTAACTATGGCTACACCTTC.

This clonotype has more than one count but fewer than ten. J is TRBJ1-6 and V is TRBV20-1; TRBD1 aligns across 7 bases. V trimming: 6 bases; J trimming: 6 bases; junction bases outside the gene matches: 5. The CDR3 contains 13 residues. Germline V CDR1 and CDR2: DFQATT, SNEGSKA (reference sequence). CDR3 region: CSADRFPNSPLHF. CDR3 DNA sequence: TGCAGTGCGGACAGGTTCCCTAATTCACCCCTCCACTTT.

This clonotype was counted at least ten times. The CDR3 is CASSGQGGYGYTF. The CDR3 DNA reads as TGTGCCAGCAGTGGGCAAGGAGGCTATGGCTACACCTTC. This chain uses TRBV4-2 with TRBJ1-2, with D uncertain. In germline, CDR1 is LGHNA, CDR2 YNFKEQ. V was cut by 6 bases and J by 4 bases, with 12 bases left in between. CDR3 length: 13 amino acids.

As regards this clonotype: Being one base from a much bigger clone, this may be a read error. The chain links TRBV10-3 to TRBJ1-5; D perhaps matches TRBD1 (6 bases). The V end lost 0 bases, the J end lost 0 bases, and 9 bases lay between the germline ends. The CDR3 is 16 residues long. Germline values: CDR1 ENHRY, CDR2 SYGVKD. The CDR3 loop is CAISESGQYSNQPQHF. CDR3 nucleotides: TGTGCCATCAGTGAGTCCGGACAGTATAGCAATCAGCCCCAGCATTTT.

This clonotype was recorded many times. The V gene is TRBV5-1, the J gene TRBJ2-7; no firm D call. Germline loops: CDR1 SGHRS, CDR2 YFSETQ. The CDR3 loop spans 14 amino acids. V lost 0 bases and J lost 0, with 7 bases in between. In DNA, the CDR3 is TGCGCCAGCAGCTTGGTGGGCAGCTCCTACGAGCAGTACTTC. Its translation: CASSLVGSSYEQYF.

Details on this clonotype: It is likely a read error, because the conserved phenylalanine at the end of the CDR3 is missing. V usage is TRBV20-1 and J usage is TRBJ1-2; TRBD1 aligns across 7 bases. V lost 4 bases to trimming and J lost 4 bases; unmatched junction nucleotides: 9. CDR3 size: 14 residues. Germline lookup yields CDR1 DFQATT and CDR2 SNEGSKA (reference sequence). CDR3 amino acids: CSANVGGQFYGYTC. The CDR3 region has the DNA TGCAGTGCTAATGTGGGGGGACAGTTCTATGGCTACACCTGC.

Turning to this clonotype: Being one base from a much bigger clone, this may be a read error. This chain uses TRBV7-2 with TRBJ2-7; the match to TRBD2 covers 7 bases. J was trimmed by 4 bases and V by 8 bases; bases with no gene match: 8. The CDR3 extends over 13 amino acids. CDR1 SGHTA and CDR2 FQGNSA come from the germline V gene. The CDR3 sequence: CASGGVGTYEQYF. CDR3 bases: TGTGCCAGCGGGGGGGTGGGAACATACGAGCAGTACTTC.

The V gene is TRBV10-1, the J gene TRBJ1-4; 8 nucleotides agree with TRBD1. V trimming: 2 bases; J trimming: 3 bases; junction bases outside the gene matches: 11. The CDR3 has 18 amino acids. The germline CDR1 and CDR2 sequences are WNHNN and SYGVQD (reference sequence). CDR3 nucleotide sequence: TGCGCCAGCAGTGAGCCCTCCCAGGGGGCTGGGGCTAATGAAAAACTGTTTTTT. Its protein product is CASSEPSQGAGANEKLFF.

The chain links TRBV11-2 to TRBJ2-7, with 7 bases aligning to TRBD2. V gave up 1 base and J gave up 0 bases; unmatched junction bases: 6. This CDR3 contains 16 residues. Germline V gene data show CDR1 as SGHAT and CDR2 as FQNNGV. Here the CDR3 reads CASSLGGGPFSYEQYF. Written as DNA, the CDR3 is TGTGCCAGCAGCTTAGGCGGGGGACCCTTCTCCTACGAGCAGTACTTC.

J is TRBJ1-2 and V is TRBV9, with D possibly TRBD1 on 6 matching bases. Trimming left V 0 bases short and J 6 bases short, with 15 bases between. The CDR3 spans 15 residues. Germline V gene sequence: CDR1 SGDLS, CDR2 YYNGEE. In DNA, the CDR3 is TGTGCCAGCAGCGTAGCTAGGGGGGTCGGTGATGGCTACACCTTC. Its protein is CASSVARGVGDGYTF.

The chain employs TRBV29-1 and TRBJ1-2, with 8 nucleotides matching TRBD1. The V gene's germline CDR1 is SQVTM and CDR2 ANQGSEA. V trimming: 3 bases; J trimming: 4 bases; junction bases outside the gene matches: 10. The CDR3 totals 15 residues. CDR3 residues: CSVEGFGQGSYGYTF. CDR3 nucleotide sequence: TGCAGCGTTGAGGGGTTCGGACAGGGTAGCTATGGCTACACCTTC.

This rearrangement joins TRBV20-1 to TRBJ2-5, with 11 bases lining up with TRBD2. J gave up 4 bases and V 5 bases, and 9 bases lay outside the gene matches. Looked up from germline, CDR1 is DFQATT and CDR2 is SNEGSKA (reference sequence). The CDR3 extends over 15 amino acids. Written as DNA, the CDR3 is TGCAGTGCTGGTAGCGGGGGGGCGTTTTCAGAGACCCAGTACTTC. Protein sequence: CSAGSGGAFSETQYF.

The chain couples TRBV30 to TRBJ1-2, with D hard to call. CDR3 length: 12 residues. Germline CDR1 GTSNPN, CDR2 SVGIG (reference sequence). V gave up 2 bases and J gave up 4 bases, with 8 bases separating them. As DNA, the CDR3 is TGTGCCTGGAGTCCCCCGGTCTATGGCTACACCTTC. It is translated as CAWSPPVYGYTF. The full variable domain, in which reference TRBV30 and TRBJ1-2 provide the parts outside the CDR3, is SQTIHQWPATLVQPVGSPLSLECTVEGTSNPNLYWYRQAAGRGLQLLFYSVGIGQISSEVPQNLSASRPQDRQFILSSKKLLLSDSGFYLCAWSPPVYGYTFGSGTRLTVV.

The genes are TRBV7-9 and TRBJ2-5; D not certain. The CDR3 consists of 15 residues. Germline-derived CDR1 and CDR2 are SEHNR and FQNEAQ (reference sequence). V shed 2 bases and J shed 4 bases, with 14 bases lying between them. In DNA, the CDR3 is TGTGCCAGCAGCTTACAACCGACCTCGCGAGAGACCCAGTACTTC. Translated, it gives CASSLQPTSRETQYF.

To note about this clonotype: This may be a read error: a much more frequent sequence differs by one nucleotide. The DNA of the CDR3 is TGCAGCGCTGAAGATCGGATGCAGGGTAATAACTACGAGCAGTACTTC. Its protein product is CSAEDRMQGNNYEQYF. The chain recombines TRBV29-1 with TRBJ2-7, with D maybe TRBD1 (5 bases). CDR1 and CDR2 (germline): SQVTM, ANQGSEA. This CDR3 contains 16 residues.

This clonotype showed up just a few times. This chain connects TRBV12-3 or TRBV12-4 to TRBJ1-1; no clear D gene. The CDR3 runs to 14 residues. Trimming removed 4 bases from V and 3 bases from J, with 12 bases in between. The CDR3, as DNA: TGTGCCAGCAGTTCCCCTACGGTGGACACTGAAGCTTTCTTT. It encodes CASSSPTVDTEAFF.

This clonotype was seen more than once but under ten times. The V and J genes are TRBV7-9 and TRBJ1-1; 7 bases agree with TRBD1. The germline gives CDR1 SEHNR, CDR2 FQNEAQ (reference sequence). Losses at the gene ends were 5 bases for V and 1 base for J; bases not matched to a gene: 10. The CDR3 has 16 residues. The DNA of the CDR3 is TGTGCCAGCAGCCATGCAAGAGGGGGCGCGAACACTGAAGCTTTCTTT. This encodes CASSHARGGANTEAFF.

The chain couples TRBV7-9 to TRBJ1-5; D remains unclear. This CDR3 spans 16 amino acids. Trimming shortened V by 4 bases and J by 2 bases, and 15 bases separated the two germline ends. Germline V gene data show CDR1 as SEHNR and CDR2 as FQNEAQ (reference sequence). The CDR3 protein is CASSSSGPLGNQPQHF. The CDR3 coding sequence is TGTGCCAGCAGCTCGTCCGGACCTTTGGGCAATCAGCCCCAGCATTTT.

In its sample, this clonotype was seen a few times. The V and J genes are TRBV2 and TRBJ1-2; a weak D match, TRBD1 (5 bases). V lost 5 bases and J 6 bases, leaving 22 bases between the germline ends. The germline V gene has CDR1 SNHLY and CDR2 FYNNEI. The CDR3 sequence is 16 residues long. CDR3 in amino acids: CASSSVGAQGSDGYTF. The CDR3 nucleotides read TGTGCCAGCAGTTCTGTCGGGGCCCAAGGCTCGGATGGCTACACCTTC.

Details on this clonotype: A read error is possible here, since a much larger clone lies one base away. The CDR3 does not close with the conserved phenylalanine or tryptophan, likely indicating a read error. V and J are TRBV19 and TRBJ1-2; D remains ambiguous. V was trimmed by 6 bases and J by 9 bases, leaving 20 bases between them. This CDR3 is 14 amino acids long. The germline CDR1 and CDR2 sequences are LNHDA and SQIVND (reference sequence). CDR3 nucleotides: TGTGCCAGTAGCCGGAGCGATGTGACCCTGAGCTACACCCTC. Translation: CASSRSDVTLSYTL.

This clonotype was seen a few times. The chain uses TRBV29-1 and TRBJ1-6, with D uncertain. This CDR3 contains 16 residues. Per the germline V gene, CDR1 is SQVTM and CDR2 is ANQGSEA. Trimming cost V 0 bases and J 0 bases, with 9 bases left between them. This CDR3 is CSVEEIASSYNSPLHF. The CDR3 bases are TGCAGCGTTGAAGAAATAGCGAGCTCCTATAATTCACCCCTCCACTTT.

V gene TRBV7-9 combines with J gene TRBJ1-5; TRBD1 agrees at 7 bases. CDR1 and CDR2 from the germline V gene are SEHNR and FQNEAQ (reference sequence). After removal of 5 bases from V and 5 bases from J, the junction contained 15 bases not matched to a gene. The CDR3 runs to 17 residues. The DNA of the CDR3 is TGTGCCAGCAGCCAAGATGGGGGAGGGGGCGCCGATCAGCCCCAGCATTTT. Protein sequence: CASSQDGGGGADQPQHF.

The CDR3 sequence is CAISADRVDSPLHF. The CDR3 DNA is TGTGCCATCAGTGCCGACAGGGTAGATTCACCCCTCCACTTT. The gene calls are TRBV10-3 and TRBJ1-6, with 7 bases lining up with TRBD1. J was trimmed by 8 bases and V by 4 bases; bases with no gene match: 5. Germline V gene sequence: CDR1 ENHRY, CDR2 SYGVKD. The length of the CDR3 is 14 residues.

About this clonotype: The DNA is omitted, as the CDR3 cannot be located on it reliably, and the CDR3 follows TCRdb's listing. The CDR3 here is CASSLAPNSPLHFGNGARQETQYF. This chain joins TRBV7-8 and TRBJ2-5; the table's D gene call, TRBD2, was not cross checked with the DNA. Germline values: CDR1 SGHVS, CDR2 FQNEAQ. The CDR3 is 24 amino acids long, termini counted.

This clonotype was observed a few times. The V call is TRBV7-8, the J call TRBJ1-5; TRBD1 matches at 9 bases. The CDR3 has 16 amino acids. The V segment lost 2 bases and the J segment 6 bases; nucleotides outside the gene matches: 8. Germline V gene sequence: CDR1 SGHVS, CDR2 FQNEAQ. The CDR3 DNA is TGTGCCAGCAGCTTATCAGACAGGGGGGCGGGTCAGCCCCAGCATTTT. This gives the protein CASSLSDRGAGQPQHF.

This chain links TRBV15 with TRBJ2-7; perhaps TRBD2 as D (7 bases). V was shortened by 5 bases and J by 4 bases, with 18 bases between the two germline ends. The germline gives CDR1 LNHNV, CDR2 YYDKDF (reference sequence). The CDR3 consists of 15 residues. Here the CDR3 DNA reads TGTGCCACCAGCTCCCTCGGGGGCGGGAGTTACGAGCAGTACTTC. Encoded protein: CATSSLGGGSYEQYF.

J is TRBJ1-4 and V is TRBV25-1; 8 bases are shared with TRBD1. Germline lookup yields CDR1 MGHDK and CDR2 SYGVNS. After removal of 6 bases from V and 0 bases from J, the junction contained 6 bases not matched to a gene. The CDR3 runs 16 residues. The CDR3 nucleotides are TGTGCCAGCAGCAGACAGGGGCCGACAACTAATGAAAAACTGTTTTTT. Protein sequence: CASSRQGPTTNEKLFF.

Turning to this clonotype: A much bigger clone sits one base away, suggesting this may be a read error. This chain links TRBV6-1 with TRBJ1-4, with TRBD1 matching over 7 bases. CDR3 length equals 16 residues. The V segment lost 3 bases and the J segment 4 bases; nucleotides outside the gene matches: 8. Germline V gives CDR1 MNHNS, CDR2 SASEGT. As DNA, the CDR3 is TGTGCCAGCAGTGAGCAATGGGACAGCGGTAATGAAAAACTGTTTTTT. The encoded protein is CASSEQWDSGNEKLFF.

This clonotype showed up just a few times. The chain joins TRBV6-6 to TRBJ2-5; 7 bases are a match to TRBD2. Germline V lookup: CDR1 MNHNY, CDR2 SVGAGI (reference sequence). The CDR3 consists of 13 residues. Trimming took 4 bases from V and 3 from J; bases not matched to a gene: 2. The CDR3 DNA follows: TGTGCCAGCAGTTCAAGCGGGGAAGAGACCCAGTACTTC. This codes for CASSSSGEETQYF.